The 22 T cell receptor beta chains presented below share a single source sample, sequenced in a study of regulatory T cells in long-lasting Graves disease. Libraries of TCR beta came from iRepertoire HTBI primers plus Arm-PCR of CDR3 regions. From the multiplex PCR reads, TCRdb called clonotypes with MiXCR, one entry per CDR3 protein. The sample yields about 460,000 distinct CDR3 sequences, roughly 22% seen once. Noted time point: persistent/refractory GD, antithyroid drugs over 5 years with positive TRAb. RNA from PBMCs was the source of the TCR library. The material was peripheral blood mononuclear cells (PBMCs), obtained when the disease was refractory, from a patient treated with antithyroid drugs. All receptors come from a female donor with Graves disease.

This clonotype showed up many times. The CDR3 reads CASSYLGTYSYEQYF. DNA for the CDR3: TGTGCCAGCAGTTACCTCGGGACTTACTCCTACGAGCAGTACTTC. The V call is TRBV28, the J call TRBJ2-7, with a possible D match to TRBD2 (6 bases). The V and J ends lost 4 bases and 0 bases respectively, with 13 bases between them. This CDR3 has 15 amino acids. CDR1 is MDHEN, CDR2 SYDVKM, per germline.

This clonotype showed up just a few times. This chain joins TRBV20-1 and TRBJ2-2; 10 nucleotides agree with TRBD1. The germline V gene encodes CDR1 DFQATT and CDR2 SNEGSKA (reference sequence). Losses at the gene ends were 5 bases for V and 7 bases for J; bases not matched to a gene: 7. The CDR3 sequence is 14 residues long. CDR3 sequence reads: CSADGQGVIGELFF. The CDR3 bases are TGCAGTGCTGATGGACAGGGGGTAATCGGGGAGCTGTTTTTT.

This clonotype was observed at least ten times. This chain links TRBV6-5 with TRBJ1-2; no definite D call. CDR1 and CDR2 (germline): MNHEY, SVGAGI. CDR3 length: 11 amino acids. Between the trimmed V and J ends, which lost 3 bases and 8 bases, there was a span of 7 bases. CDR3 protein: CASSYREGYTF. CDR3 bases: TGTGCCAGCAGTTATAGAGAGGGCTACACCTTC.

This clonotype was observed at least ten times. The genes are TRBV28 and TRBJ2-7; either TRBD1 or TRBD2 may fit D (5 bases each). Trimming cost V 5 bases and J 3 bases, with 17 bases left between them. CDR1 is MDHEN, CDR2 SYDVKM, per germline. The CDR3 has 15 amino acids. The CDR3 DNA is TGTGCCAGCAGTCCAGGGTCCCAGAGGGACTACGAGCAGTACTTC. The encoded protein is CASSPGSQRDYEQYF.

This clonotype was detected many times. This chain uses TRBV7-2 with TRBJ2-5, with D hard to call. The V gene's germline CDR1 is SGHTA and CDR2 FQGNSA. V was shortened by 3 bases and J by 3 bases, with 14 bases between the two germline ends. This CDR3 spans 15 amino acids. CDR3 sequence (DNA): TGTGCCAGCAGCTTGTCGGGTGGTACCAAAGAGACCCAGTACTTC. The encoded protein is CASSLSGGTKETQYF. Drawing the rest from reference TRBV7-2 and TRBJ2-5, the complete variable domain is GAGVSQSPSNKVTEKGKDVELRCDPISGHTALYWYRQSLGQGLEFLIYFQGNSAPDKSGLPSDRFSAERTGGSVSTLTIQRTQQEDSAVYLCASSLSGGTKETQYFGPGTRLLVL.

As for this clonotype: It is likely a read error: a sequence one base away is far more abundant. V gene TRBV6-2 or TRBV6-3 combines with J gene TRBJ2-7, with D unclear. This CDR3 is built from 14 residues. CDR1 and CDR2 (germline): MNHEY, SVGEGT. The CDR3 sequence: CAGSYLRGSDEQYF. The CDR3 bases are TGTGCCGGCAGTTACTTGAGAGGATCCGACGAGCAGTACTTC.

The chain carries TRBV7-9 and TRBJ2-1, with 7 bases that match TRBD1. The CDR3 has 11 amino acids. The V gene's germline CDR1 is SEHNR and CDR2 FQNEAQ (reference sequence). In DNA, the CDR3 is TGTGCTGGGGGACAGTCCAATGAGCAGTTCTTC. Amino acid sequence: CAGGQSNEQFF.

The J gene is TRBJ2-7, the V gene TRBV27, with TRBD2 matching 7 bases. Germline CDR1 and CDR2: MNHEY and SMNVEV (reference sequence). The V segment lost 5 bases and the J segment 0 bases; nucleotides outside the gene matches: 7. This CDR3 is 15 amino acids long. The CDR3 spells CASSGGTNPSYEQYF. The CDR3 DNA sequence: TGTGCCAGCAGTGGGGGGACTAACCCCTCCTACGAGCAGTACTTC.

The chain uses TRBV24-1 and TRBJ2-2; 8 nucleotides line up with TRBD1. CDR1 is KGHDR and CDR2 is SFDVKD in the germline V gene. The CDR3 runs to 14 residues. J gave up 5 bases and V 9 bases, and 7 bases lay outside the gene matches. The CDR3 loop is CATRGQGRTGELFF. In DNA form, the CDR3 reads TGTGCCACCCGTGGACAGGGTAGAACCGGGGAGCTGTTTTTT.

This clonotype appeared a few times. The rearrangement uses TRBV20-1 and TRBJ1-3, with D possibly TRBD1 on 5 matching bases. CDR1 is DFQATT and CDR2 is SNEGSKA in the germline V gene (reference sequence). The CDR3 consists of 16 residues. Trimming stripped 0 bases from V and 4 bases from J, with 16 bases between. The CDR3 sequence is CSARDRDRDFGNTIYF. For the CDR3, the DNA is TGCAGTGCTAGAGATCGGGACCGCGATTTCGGAAACACCATATATTTT.

V is TRBV6-5 and J is TRBJ1-4; 9 positions match TRBD1. The CDR3 is made up of 15 amino acids. Germline V gene sequence: CDR1 MNHEY, CDR2 SVGAGI. J lost 8 bases, V lost 4 bases, and 8 bases had no gene match. CDR3 loop: CASSSGTGSKEKLFF. In nucleotides, the CDR3 is TGTGCCAGCAGTTCCGGGACAGGGAGCAAGGAAAAACTGTTTTTT.

The sample holds a few counts of this clonotype. The chain links TRBV11-2 to TRBJ2-1; TRBD1 or TRBD2 may be the D gene (5 bases each). The ends were cut back, 4 bases at V and 7 bases at J, with 14 bases in the middle. This CDR3 has 14 residues. Germline V CDR1 and CDR2: SGHAT, FQNNGV. The CDR3 bases are TGTGCCAGCAGCTCCAATCGGGGCAGGAATGAGCAGTTCTTC. This encodes CASSSNRGRNEQFF.

Concerning this clonotype: A single base separates this from a much larger clone, so it may be a read error. The chain combines TRBV6-2 or TRBV6-3 with TRBJ1-1; D is possibly TRBD1 (6 bases). Trimming removed 7 bases from V and 6 bases from J, with 24 bases in between. The length of the CDR3 is 16 residues. The germline CDR1 and CDR2 sequences are MNHEY and SVGEGT. Here the CDR3 reads CASISSRGAINAEAFF. The CDR3 DNA sequence: TGTGCCAGCATCAGCTCGCGGGGGGCGATTAACGCTGAAGCTTTCTTT.

This clonotype occurred many times. This CDR3 is CASSLRGNPNTEAFF. The CDR3 DNA follows: TGTGCCAGCAGTTTGCGGGGAAACCCCAACACTGAAGCTTTCTTT. This chain links TRBV28 with TRBJ1-1; D is uncertain. V lost 3 bases and J 2 bases, leaving 13 bases between the germline ends. CDR1 and CDR2 (germline): MDHEN, SYDVKM. There are 15 residues in the CDR3.

This clonotype was recorded at least ten times. The rearrangement uses TRBV20-1 and TRBJ2-7; 9 bases are shared with TRBD1. The CDR3 contains 13 residues. Germline CDR1 is DFQATT and CDR2 is SNEGSKA (reference sequence). V lost 6 bases and J lost 0; bases outside the gene matches: 3. The CDR3 region is CSADRGVSYEQYF. CDR3 bases: TGCAGTGCCGACAGGGGGGTCTCCTACGAGCAGTACTTC.

This clonotype appeared many times. The chain combines TRBV2 with TRBJ2-5; 14 positions agree with TRBD2. The V gene end was trimmed by 3 bases and the J gene end by 1 base; junction bases not matched to a gene: 10. Germline values: CDR1 SNHLY, CDR2 FYNNEI. The CDR3 length is 19 residues. The CDR3: CASSDPSGTSGGPQETQYF. DNA for the CDR3: TGTGCCAGCAGTGACCCCTCGGGGACTAGCGGGGGACCCCAAGAGACCCAGTACTTC.

This clonotype has at least ten counts. The chain uses TRBV25-1 and TRBJ1-2; TRBD1 might be the D (6 bases). CDR1 is MGHDK, CDR2 SYGVNS, per germline. The CDR3 spans 15 residues. V lost 3 bases and J 3 bases, leaving 14 bases between the germline ends. This CDR3 is CASSDLPQGDYGYTF. The CDR3 DNA is TGTGCCAGCAGTGATCTCCCACAGGGTGACTATGGCTACACCTTC.

This clonotype has at least ten counts. V and J are TRBV2 and TRBJ2-5; TRBD2 is a possible D gene (5 bases). The CDR3 covers 13 residues. Trimming removed 6 bases at V and 2 bases at J, with 10 bases between. Germline V gene data show CDR1 as SNHLY and CDR2 as FYNNEI. The CDR3 region has the DNA TGTGCCAGCAGGGCCCGCGGGCAAGAGACCCAGTACTTC. The encoded protein is CASRARGQETQYF.

This clonotype has a count of ten or more. The rearrangement links TRBV7-9 to TRBJ1-4; 8 bases fit TRBD1. This CDR3 spans 17 amino acids. Germline V gene lookup returns CDR1 SEHNR and CDR2 FQNEAQ (reference sequence). J gave up 3 bases and V 5 bases, and 11 bases lay outside the gene matches. The CDR3 loop is CASSPDDRGQANEKLFF. CDR3 nucleotides: TGTGCCAGCAGCCCAGACGACAGGGGACAGGCTAATGAAAAACTGTTTTTT.

In this sample, this clonotype turned up a few times. Germline and junction disagree at one end, which may indicate a read error. The chain couples TRBV6-4 to TRBJ2-7; unclear D gene. The CDR3 runs 14 residues. Germline V lookup: CDR1 MRHNA, CDR2 SNTAGT. The CDR3 region is CASSYSGQDYEQYF. CDR3 DNA sequence: TGTGCCAGCAGTTACTCGGGCCAGGACTACGAGCAGTACTTC.

This clonotype was counted a few times. The chain employs TRBV20-1 and TRBJ1-1; maybe TRBD1 (6 bases). The length of the CDR3 is 14 residues. The ends were cut back, 3 bases at V and 1 base at J, with 12 bases in the middle. CDR1 is DFQATT and CDR2 is SNEGSKA in the germline V gene (reference sequence). The CDR3 DNA is TGCAGTGCTAGTGCAGGGGCTTCGAACACTGAAGCTTTCTTT. The encoded protein is CSASAGASNTEAFF.

This clonotype has more than one count but fewer than ten. CDR3 protein: CASSPPRGNTQYF. The CDR3 bases are TGTGCCAGCAGCCCTCCGAGGGGCAATACGCAGTATTTT. The V and J genes are TRBV7-9 and TRBJ2-3, with D perhaps given as TRBD1 or TRBD2 (5 bases each). This CDR3 is 13 amino acids long. The V end was cut by 5 bases, the J end by 7 bases, with 13 bases between. CDR1 is SEHNR, CDR2 FQNEAQ, per germline (reference sequence).